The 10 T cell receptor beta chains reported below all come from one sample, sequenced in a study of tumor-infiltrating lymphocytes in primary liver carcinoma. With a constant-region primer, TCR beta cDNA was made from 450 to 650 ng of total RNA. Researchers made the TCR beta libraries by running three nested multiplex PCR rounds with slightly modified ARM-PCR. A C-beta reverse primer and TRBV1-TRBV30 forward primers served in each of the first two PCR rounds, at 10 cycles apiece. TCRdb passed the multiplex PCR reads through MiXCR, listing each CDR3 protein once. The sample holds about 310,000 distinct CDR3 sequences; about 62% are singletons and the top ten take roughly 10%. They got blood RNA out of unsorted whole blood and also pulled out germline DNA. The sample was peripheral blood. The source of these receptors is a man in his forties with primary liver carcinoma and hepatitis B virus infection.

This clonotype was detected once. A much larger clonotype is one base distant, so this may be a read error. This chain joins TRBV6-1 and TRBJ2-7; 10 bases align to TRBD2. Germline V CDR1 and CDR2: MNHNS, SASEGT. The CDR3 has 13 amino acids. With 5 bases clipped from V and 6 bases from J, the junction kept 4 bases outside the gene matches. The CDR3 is CASSPSGSSEQYF. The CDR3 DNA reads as TGTGCCAGCAGTCCTAGCGGGAGTTCCGAGCAGTACTTC.

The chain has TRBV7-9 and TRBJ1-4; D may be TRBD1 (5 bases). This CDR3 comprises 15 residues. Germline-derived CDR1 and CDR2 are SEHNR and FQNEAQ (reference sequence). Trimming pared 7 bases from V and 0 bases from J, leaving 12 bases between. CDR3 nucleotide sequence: TGTGCCAGCACCCCGGGGGATGCAACTAATGAAAAACTGTTTTTT. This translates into CASTPGDATNEKLFF.

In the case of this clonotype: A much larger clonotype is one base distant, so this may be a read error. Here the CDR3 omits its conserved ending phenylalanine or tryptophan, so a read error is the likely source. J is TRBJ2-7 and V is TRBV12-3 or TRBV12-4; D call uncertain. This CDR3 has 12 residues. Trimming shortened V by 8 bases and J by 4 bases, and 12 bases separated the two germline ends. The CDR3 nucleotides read TGTGCCAGCGCGGCAGGAGAGTACGAGCAGTACATC. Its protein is CASAAGEYEQYI.

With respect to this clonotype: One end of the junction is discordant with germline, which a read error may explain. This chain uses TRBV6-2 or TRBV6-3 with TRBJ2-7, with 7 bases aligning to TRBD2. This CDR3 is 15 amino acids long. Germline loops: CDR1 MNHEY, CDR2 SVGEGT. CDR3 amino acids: CASSYRGDVSYGQYF. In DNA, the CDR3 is TGTGCCAGCAGTTACCGGGGGGACGTTTCCTACGGGCAGTACTTC.

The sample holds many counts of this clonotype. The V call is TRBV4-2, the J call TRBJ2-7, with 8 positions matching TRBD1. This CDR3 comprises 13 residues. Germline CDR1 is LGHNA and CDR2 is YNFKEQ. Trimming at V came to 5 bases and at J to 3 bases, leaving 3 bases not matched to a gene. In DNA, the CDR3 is TGTGCCAGCAGCAGAGGACAGGGCTACGAGCAGTACTTC. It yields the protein CASSRGQGYEQYF.

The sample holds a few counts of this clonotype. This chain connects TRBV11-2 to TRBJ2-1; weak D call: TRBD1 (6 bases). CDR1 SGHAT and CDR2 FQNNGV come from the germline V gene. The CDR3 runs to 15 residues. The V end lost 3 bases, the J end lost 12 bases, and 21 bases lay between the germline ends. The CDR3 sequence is CASSFAGMGAVGQFF. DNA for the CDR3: TGTGCCAGCAGCTTTGCAGGGATGGGGGCTGTTGGGCAGTTCTTC.

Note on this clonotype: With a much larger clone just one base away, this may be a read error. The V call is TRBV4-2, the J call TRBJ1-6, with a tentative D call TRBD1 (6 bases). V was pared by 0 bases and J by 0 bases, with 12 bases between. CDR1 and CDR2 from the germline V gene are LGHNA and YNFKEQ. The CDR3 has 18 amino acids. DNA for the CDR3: TGTGCCAGCAGCCAAGAGTCGGGACATAGCTCCTATAATTCACCCCTCCACTTT. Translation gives CASSQESGHSSYNSPLHF.

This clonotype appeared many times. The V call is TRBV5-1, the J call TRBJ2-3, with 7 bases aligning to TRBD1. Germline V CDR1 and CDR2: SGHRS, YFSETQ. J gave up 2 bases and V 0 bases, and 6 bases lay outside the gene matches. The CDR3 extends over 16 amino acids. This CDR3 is CASSLEGTVSTDTQYF. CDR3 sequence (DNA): TGCGCCAGCAGCTTGGAAGGGACAGTGTCCACAGATACGCAGTATTTT.

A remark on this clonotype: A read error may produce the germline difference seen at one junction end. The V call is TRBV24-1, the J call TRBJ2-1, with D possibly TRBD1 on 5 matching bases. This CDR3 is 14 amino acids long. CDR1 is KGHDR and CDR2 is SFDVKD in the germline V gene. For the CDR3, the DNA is TGTGCCACCGGCGAACTGGGGCTTAACAATGTGCAGTTCTTC. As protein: CATGELGLNNVQFF.

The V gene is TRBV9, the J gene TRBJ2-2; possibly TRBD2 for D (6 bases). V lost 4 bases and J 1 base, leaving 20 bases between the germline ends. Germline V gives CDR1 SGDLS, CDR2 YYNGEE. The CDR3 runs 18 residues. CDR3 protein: CASSTHPGTSLNTGELFF. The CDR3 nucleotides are TGTGCCAGCAGCACACATCCCGGGACTTCACTGAACACCGGGGAGCTGTTTTTT.